This is a list of T cell receptor beta chains from one sample in a study of blood T cell repertoires in COVID-19. Assay used: immunoSEQ multiplex PCR; TCRdb lists only in-frame clones, some missing. The sample contains 80,000 to 95,000 clones, roughly 80% of which appear only once. Sequencing used peripheral blood. The receptors were sampled from a man older than 75 with COVID-19, enrolled during active disease. Both conserved end residues are part of each CDR3. A D gene is named only where the DNA matches it firmly. Only part of the rows carry a size: once, few, many, or a class if the clone is expanded.

V: TRBV2; size: few; D: -; J: TRBJ1-4; DNA: TGTGCCAGCAGTGCAACAGGGTTTTATGAAAAACTGTTTTTT; CDR3: CASSATGFYEKLFF
V: TRBV11-2; size: -; D: -; J: TRBJ1-5; DNA: TGTGCCAGCAGCTTAGATCGTGATCAGCCCCAGCATTTT; CDR3: CASSLDRDQPQHF
V: TRBV6-4; size: -; D: TRBD1; J: TRBJ1-2; DNA: TGTGCCAGCAGTTCCGACAGGGGGTATGGCTACACCTTC; CDR3: CASSSDRGYGYTF
V: TRBV9; size: -; D: -; J: TRBJ2-6; DNA: TGTGCCAGCAGCGTCTTTGCGTCGGGGGCCAACGTCCTGACTTTC; CDR3: CASSVFASGANVLTF
V: TRBV3-1/TRBV3-2; size: -; D: -; J: TRBJ1-6; DNA: TGTGCCAGCAGCCCCACAGGGAAAAATTCACCCCTCCACTTT; CDR3: CASSPTGKNSPLHF
V: TRBV2; size: -; D: TRBD1; J: TRBJ1-2; DNA: TGTGCCAGCAGTGAAGTGGTACAGGGGACGGGTGGCTACACCTTC; CDR3: CASSEVVQGTGGYTF
V: TRBV27; size: -; D: TRBD2; J: TRBJ2-1; DNA: TGTGCCAGCAGTTTAAGGGCGGGAGGACATTACAATGAGCAGTTCTTC; CDR3: CASSLRAGGHYNEQFF
V: TRBV7-8; size: -; D: TRBD2; J: TRBJ2-5; DNA: TGTGCCAGCAGCCCCGGACTAGCCGAGACCCAGTACTTC; CDR3: CASSPGLAETQYF
V: TRBV11-2; size: once; D: -; J: TRBJ2-5; DNA: TGTGCCAGCAGCTTAGTTCCAGGGCGGCAAGAGACCCAGTACTTC; CDR3: CASSLVPGRQETQYF
V: TRBV18; size: -; D: TRBD1; J: TRBJ1-4; DNA: TGTGCCAGCTCACCACCGGATGTGGACAGGGGCGAAAAACTGTTTTTT; CDR3: CASSPPDVDRGEKLFF
V: TRBV9; size: -; D: -; J: TRBJ1-6; DNA: TGTGCCAGCAGCGTAGAACAGGCGAATTCACCCCTCCACTTT; CDR3: CASSVEQANSPLHF
V: TRBV6-1; size: -; D: -; J: TRBJ1-2; DNA: TGTGCCAGCAGTCGGACAATTTCCTATGGCTACACCTTC; CDR3: CASSRTISYGYTF
V: TRBV5-1; size: many; D: -; J: TRBJ1-2; DNA: TGCGCCAGCAGGCCGACCACAGGGCTACAGGGCTACACCTTC; CDR3: CASRPTTGLQGYTF
V: TRBV7-3; size: once; D: -; J: TRBJ1-1; DNA: TGTGCCAGCAGCTTACATGGGGGCGGCAACACTGAAGCTTTCTTT; CDR3: CASSLHGGGNTEAFF
V: TRBV5-1; size: once; D: -; J: TRBJ1-6; DNA: TGCGCCAGCAGCTTGTACCAGAATAATTCACCCCTCCACTTT; CDR3: CASSLYQNNSPLHF
V: TRBV6-2/TRBV6-3; size: -; D: -; J: TRBJ2-1; DNA: TGTGCCAGCAGTTACCTCGGGGGAGCCTACAATGAGCAGTTCTTC; CDR3: CASSYLGGAYNEQFF
V: TRBV5-4; size: -; D: TRBD1; J: TRBJ2-3; DNA: TGTGCCAGCAGCGCCGGACAGGGGGCGCGTACAGATACGCAGTATTTT; CDR3: CASSAGQGARTDTQYF
V: TRBV5-1; size: -; D: TRBD1; J: TRBJ1-1; DNA: TGCGCCAGCAGCTGGGGACAGGGGGCGTTTGTAAACACTGAAGCTTTCTTT; CDR3: CASSWGQGAFVNTEAFF
V: TRBV15; size: few; D: -; J: TRBJ1-5; DNA: TGTGCCACCAGCAGAAACACAGGGCAAGGACAGCCCCAGCATTTT; CDR3: CATSRNTGQGQPQHF
V: TRBV5-1; size: -; D: -; J: TRBJ1-6; DNA: TGCGCCAGCAGCGTGGACAGCAGCTCCTATAATTCACCCCTCCACTTT; CDR3: CASSVDSSSYNSPLHF
V: TRBV6-5; size: -; D: TRBD1; J: TRBJ1-1; DNA: TGTGCCAGCAGTTTGGACAGGGCTAACACTGAAGCTTTCTTT; CDR3: CASSLDRANTEAFF
V: TRBV6-6; size: -; D: -; J: TRBJ1-1; DNA: TGTGCCAGCAGTCACCAACAGGGTAGGGACACTGAAGCTTTCTTT; CDR3: CASSHQQGRDTEAFF
V: TRBV28; size: -; D: TRBD2; J: TRBJ2-1; DNA: TGTGCCAGCAGAGGAGCGGGAAATGAGCAGTTCTTC; CDR3: CASRGAGNEQFF
V: TRBV7-9; size: -; D: -; J: TRBJ2-7; DNA: TGTGCCAGCAGCCCTCGTAACGAGCAGTACTTC; CDR3: CASSPRNEQYF
V: TRBV15; size: -; D: -; J: TRBJ2-7; DNA: TGTGCCACCAGCAGAGAATTAAACAGTTACGAGCAGTACTTC; CDR3: CATSRELNSYEQYF
V: TRBV28; size: many; D: -; J: TRBJ1-5; DNA: TGTGCCAGCAGTGGGGCCCGGACAGCAACCGCTTATCAGCCCCAGCATTTT; CDR3: CASSGARTATAYQPQHF
V: TRBV2; size: -; D: TRBD2; J: TRBJ2-1; DNA: TGTGCCAGCAGCGGTGGACTAGGCTACAATGAGCAGTTCTTC; CDR3: CASSGGLGYNEQFF
V: TRBV29-1; size: -; D: -; J: TRBJ2-7; DNA: TGCAGCGTCCAGGGTTCCTACGAGCAGTACTTC; CDR3: CSVQGSYEQYF
V: TRBV6-2/TRBV6-3; size: once; D: TRBD1; J: TRBJ2-1; DNA: TGTGCCAGCAGTGATTTGACAGGGCCAACCTACAATGAGCAGTTCTTC; CDR3: CASSDLTGPTYNEQFF
V: TRBV3-1/TRBV3-2; size: -; D: -; J: TRBJ1-2; DNA: TGTGCCAGCAGCCCACTGGGGGGGCGTGAGGGCTACACCTTC; CDR3: CASSPLGGREGYTF
V: TRBV2; size: -; D: -; J: TRBJ2-2; DNA: TGTGCCAGCTCAAGAGCGGGGAACACCGGGGAGCTGTTTTTT; CDR3: CASSRAGNTGELFF
V: TRBV6-5; size: -; D: TRBD1; J: TRBJ2-7; DNA: TGTGCCAGCAGATACCGGGACAGGGGAACCTACGAGCAGTACTTC; CDR3: CASRYRDRGTYEQYF
V: TRBV9; size: -; D: TRBD1; J: TRBJ1-3; DNA: TGTGCCAGCAGCGCGACAGGGACCACTGGAAACACCATATATTTT; CDR3: CASSATGTTGNTIYF
V: TRBV7-8; size: -; D: TRBD2; J: TRBJ2-7; DNA: TGTGCCAGCAGCTACCACTCTAGCGGTAGCTCCTACGAGCAGTACTTC; CDR3: CASSYHSSGSSYEQYF
V: TRBV28; size: -; D: TRBD1; J: TRBJ1-6; DNA: TGTGCCAGCAGTTTGGGCAGGGGGAGTTCACCCCTCCACTTT; CDR3: CASSLGRGSSPLHF
V: TRBV7-9; size: few; D: TRBD1; J: TRBJ1-1; DNA: TGTGCCAGCAGCCCACAGGGGGCTTACACTGAAGCTTTCTTT; CDR3: CASSPQGAYTEAFF
V: TRBV27; size: -; D: -; J: TRBJ2-5; DNA: TGTGCCAGCAGTCCTCGTGTGACATGGGACCAAGAGACCCAGTACTTC; CDR3: CASSPRVTWDQETQYF
V: TRBV10-3; size: -; D: TRBD1; J: TRBJ2-7; DNA: TGTGCCATCAGTGGACAGGGCTACGAGCAGTACTTC; CDR3: CAISGQGYEQYF
V: TRBV11-3; size: once; D: -; J: TRBJ2-5; DNA: TGTGCCAGCAGCCTCGAACTTCAAGAGACCCAGTACTTC; CDR3: CASSLELQETQYF
V: TRBV9; size: once; D: TRBD1; J: TRBJ1-5; DNA: TGTGCCAGCAGCGTAGTTAAGGGCAGGGGGCCTCAGCCCCAGCATTTT; CDR3: CASSVVKGRGPQPQHF
V: TRBV4-1; size: once; D: TRBD1; J: TRBJ1-2; DNA: TGCGCCAGCAGCCAGGCAGGACAGGGGGCCTATGGCTACACCTTC; CDR3: CASSQAGQGAYGYTF
V: TRBV5-4; size: once; D: TRBD1; J: TRBJ1-3; DNA: TGTGCCAGCAGCTTCTTGGACAGGGGAAACACCATATATTTT; CDR3: CASSFLDRGNTIYF
V: TRBV7-2; size: once; D: TRBD2; J: TRBJ2-3; DNA: TGTGCCAGCAGCAAGGGACTAGCGGGTCGAACAGATACGCAGTATTTT; CDR3: CASSKGLAGRTDTQYF
V: TRBV25-1; size: -; D: -; J: TRBJ2-3; DNA: TGTGCCAGCAGTGGACAACTAGATACGCAGTATTTT; CDR3: CASSGQLDTQYF
V: TRBV11-2; size: few; D: -; J: TRBJ2-7; DNA: TGTGCCAGCAGCTTAGGGGCAGGTGTCGAGCAGTACTTC; CDR3: CASSLGAGVEQYF
V: TRBV6-2/TRBV6-3; size: -; D: -; J: TRBJ2-1; DNA: TGTGCCAGCAGTTACTTGACTAGAAGCCAAAATGAGCAGTTCTTC; CDR3: CASSYLTRSQNEQFF
V: TRBV2; size: -; D: -; J: TRBJ1-2; DNA: TGTGCCAGCAGTGTGACTGGTCGAAAGGGCTACACCTTC; CDR3: CASSVTGRKGYTF
V: TRBV28; size: few; D: -; J: TRBJ1-1; DNA: TGTGCCAGCAGTCCCCCACAAGGGGGTGGCACTGAAGCTTTCTTT; CDR3: CASSPPQGGGTEAFF
V: TRBV27; size: -; D: -; J: TRBJ1-4; DNA: TGTGCCAGCAGTGGAGGACAGAATGAAAAACTGTTTTTT; CDR3: CASSGGQNEKLFF
V: TRBV30; size: -; D: -; J: TRBJ1-6; DNA: TGTGCCTTTGGGACTGCCAGGAATTCACCCCTCCACTTT; CDR3: CAFGTARNSPLHF
V: TRBV12-3/TRBV12-4; size: -; D: TRBD1; J: TRBJ1-6; DNA: TGTGCCAGCAGCCCAGACAGGGTGGCACCCCTCCACTTT; CDR3: CASSPDRVAPLHF
V: TRBV7-2; size: -; D: TRBD1; J: TRBJ1-1; DNA: TGTGCCAGCAGCTTAGCCGGGACAGCGGCTGAAGCTTTCTTT; CDR3: CASSLAGTAAEAFF
V: TRBV15; size: -; D: -; J: TRBJ2-1; DNA: TGTGCCACCAGCAGAGCTAGGGGTCCGATTCGTGAGCAGTTCTTC; CDR3: CATSRARGPIREQFF
V: TRBV12-5; size: -; D: -; J: TRBJ1-6; DNA: TGTGCTAGTGGTTTAGCTACAGGTGCCTATAATTCACCCCTCCACTTT; CDR3: CASGLATGAYNSPLHF